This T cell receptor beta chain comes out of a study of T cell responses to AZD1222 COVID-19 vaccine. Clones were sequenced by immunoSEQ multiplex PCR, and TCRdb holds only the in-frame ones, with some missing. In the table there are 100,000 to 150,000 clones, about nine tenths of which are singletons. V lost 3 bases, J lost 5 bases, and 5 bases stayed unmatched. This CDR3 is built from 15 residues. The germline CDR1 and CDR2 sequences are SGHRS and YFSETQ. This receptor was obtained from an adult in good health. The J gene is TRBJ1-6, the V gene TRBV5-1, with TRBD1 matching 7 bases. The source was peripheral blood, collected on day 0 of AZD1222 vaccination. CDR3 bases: TGCGCCAGCAGCTCGACGGGACAGAATAATTCACCCCTCCACTTT. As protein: CASSSTGQNNSPLHF.